This T cell receptor beta chain is from a study of blood T cells in healthy people across ages. The sample holds a few counts of this clonotype. Its antigen is undetermined. Using a J-beta primer mix together with a sample-barcoded 5' primer, a second PCR was run for about 6 to 12 cycles. TCRdb ran MiXCR on the 5' RACE reads and lists one entry per CDR3 protein. The sample has hundreds of thousands of distinct CDR3 sequences, about 36% seen once; the top ten hold 10% to 15%. V lost 1 base, J lost 5 bases, and 14 bases lay in between. CDR3 length equals 15 residues. Germline CDR1 reads MGHRA; CDR2 reads YSYEKL. Overall study results and limits: Among T cells, TCR beta diversity per million cells dropped roughly linearly as age rose. Estimates based on one million T cells were treated as lower bounds.

The receptor was derived from a man younger than 35 in good health. Source material: blood. The chain employs TRBV4-1 and TRBJ1-2; D is perhaps TRBD1 (6 bases). The CDR3 coding sequence is TGCGCCAGCAGCCAAGGGCACAGGGAAAAGTATGGCTACACCTTC. It codes for CASSQGHREKYGYTF.